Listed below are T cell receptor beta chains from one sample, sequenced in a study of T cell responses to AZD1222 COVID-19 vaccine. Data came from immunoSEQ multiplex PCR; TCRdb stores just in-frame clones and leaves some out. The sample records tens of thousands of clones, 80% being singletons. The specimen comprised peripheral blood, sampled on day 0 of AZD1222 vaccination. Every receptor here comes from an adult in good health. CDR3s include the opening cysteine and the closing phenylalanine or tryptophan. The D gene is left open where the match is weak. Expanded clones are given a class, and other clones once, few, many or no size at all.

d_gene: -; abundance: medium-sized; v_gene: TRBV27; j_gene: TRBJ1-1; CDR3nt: TGTGCCAGCAGTTTAGGCAGGGAGGACACTGAAGCTTTCTTT; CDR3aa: CASSLGREDTEAFF
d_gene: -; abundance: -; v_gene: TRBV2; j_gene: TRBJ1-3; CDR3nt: TGTGCCAGCAGTGACTCTGGAAACACCATATATTTT; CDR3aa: CASSDSGNTIYF
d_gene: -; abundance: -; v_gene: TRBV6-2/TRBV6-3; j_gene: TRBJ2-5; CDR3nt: TGTGCCAGCAGTTACTCTACCCAAGAGACCCAGTACTTC; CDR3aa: CASSYSTQETQYF
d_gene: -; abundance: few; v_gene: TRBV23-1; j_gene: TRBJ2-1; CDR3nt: TGCGCCAGCAGTCAGCTCCCCCTCTGCAGCAATGAGCAGTTCTTC; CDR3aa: CASSQLPLCSNEQFF
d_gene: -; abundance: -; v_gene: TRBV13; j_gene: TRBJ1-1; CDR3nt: TGTGCCAGCAGCCCGACCGGGACGGTGAACACTGAAGCTTTCTTT; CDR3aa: CASSPTGTVNTEAFF
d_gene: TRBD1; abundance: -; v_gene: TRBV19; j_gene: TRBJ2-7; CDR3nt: TGTGCCAGTAGTACAAGACAGGGGCCCTACGAGCAGTACTTC; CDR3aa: CASSTRQGPYEQYF
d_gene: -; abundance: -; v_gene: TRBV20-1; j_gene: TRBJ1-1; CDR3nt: TGCAGTGCTAGTCCAGATGTGAGTGGGCTGAACACTGAAGCTTTCTTT; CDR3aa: CSASPDVSGLNTEAFF
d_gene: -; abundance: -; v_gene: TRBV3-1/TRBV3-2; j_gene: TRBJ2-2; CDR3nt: TGTGCCAGCAGCAGTCGGACAGCCACCGGGGAGCTGTTTTTT; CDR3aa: CASSSRTATGELFF
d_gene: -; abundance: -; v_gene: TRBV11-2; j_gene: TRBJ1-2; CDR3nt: TGTGCCAGCAGCTTAGTGTCGGGCGTGGGCGGCTACACCTTC; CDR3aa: CASSLVSGVGGYTF
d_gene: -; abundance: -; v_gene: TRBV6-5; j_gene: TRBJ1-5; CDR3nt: TGTGCCAGCACAAAACTGGGGGGGGGTCAGCCCCAGCATTTT; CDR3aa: CASTKLGGGQPQHF
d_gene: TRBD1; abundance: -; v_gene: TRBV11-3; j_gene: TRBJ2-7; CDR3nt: TGTGCCAGCAGCTCCCTGCGGGACAGGGGGTCCCGGCCCTACGAGCAGTACTTC; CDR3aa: CASSSLRDRGSRPYEQYF
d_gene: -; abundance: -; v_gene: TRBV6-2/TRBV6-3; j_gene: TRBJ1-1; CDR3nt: TGTGCCAGCAGTTACTCGAGCCTTGGTGAAGCTTTCTTT; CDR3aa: CASSYSSLGEAFF
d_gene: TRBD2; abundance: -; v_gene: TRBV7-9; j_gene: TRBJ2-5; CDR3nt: TGTGCCAGCAGCGAAGGGGCTAGCGGGAGCCAAGAGACCCAGTACTTC; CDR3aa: CASSEGASGSQETQYF
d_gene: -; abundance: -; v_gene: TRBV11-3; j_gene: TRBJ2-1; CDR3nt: TGTGCCAGCAGCTTAGAGGGCGGTGGGGTCCAGCAGTTCTTC; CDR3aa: CASSLEGGGVQQFF
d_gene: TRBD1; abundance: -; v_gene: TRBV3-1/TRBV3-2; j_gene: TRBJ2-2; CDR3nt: TGTGCCAGTTTAGACCAGGGGGCGCACACCGGGGAGCTGTTTTTT; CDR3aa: CASLDQGAHTGELFF
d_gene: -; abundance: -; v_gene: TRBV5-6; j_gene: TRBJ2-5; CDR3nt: TGTGCCAGCAGCTTGGAGGGTTGGGAGACCCAGTACTTC; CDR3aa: CASSLEGWETQYF
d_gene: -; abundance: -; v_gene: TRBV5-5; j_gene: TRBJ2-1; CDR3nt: TGTGCCAGCAGCTTTGGAGCAACCGGGTCCCATTTTTACAATGAGCAGTTCTTC; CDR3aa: CASSFGATGSHFYNEQFF
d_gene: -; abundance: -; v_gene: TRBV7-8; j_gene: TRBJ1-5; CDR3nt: TGTGCCAGCAGCTTAGAGCAGGGCCTCCAGCCCCAGCATTTT; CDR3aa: CASSLEQGLQPQHF
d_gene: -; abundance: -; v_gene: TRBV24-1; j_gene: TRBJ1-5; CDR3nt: TGTGCCACGCAAGCGGGGGATAGCAATCAGCCCCAGCATTTT; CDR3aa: CATQAGDSNQPQHF
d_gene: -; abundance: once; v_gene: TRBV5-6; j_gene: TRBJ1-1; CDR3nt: TGTGCCAGCAGCTTGGGCGGCCGCGGCGGCACTGAAGCTTTCTTT; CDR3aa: CASSLGGRGGTEAFF
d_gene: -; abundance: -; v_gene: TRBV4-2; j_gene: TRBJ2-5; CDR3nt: TGTGCCAGCAGCCAAGACCGGCAAGAGACCCAGTACTTC; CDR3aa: CASSQDRQETQYF
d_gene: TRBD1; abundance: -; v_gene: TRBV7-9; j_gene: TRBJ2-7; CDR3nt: TGTGCCAGCAGCATTAGCGGGACAGGGGAGCACGAGCAGTACTTC; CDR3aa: CASSISGTGEHEQYF
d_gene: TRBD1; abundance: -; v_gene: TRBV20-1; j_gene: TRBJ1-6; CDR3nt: TGCAGTGCTAGTGACAGGGTTTACGATTCACCCCTCCACTTT; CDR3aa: CSASDRVYDSPLHF
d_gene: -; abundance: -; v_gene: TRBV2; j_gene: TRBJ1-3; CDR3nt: TGTGCCAGCGGGGAAGGTAACCCCGGAAACACCATATATTTT; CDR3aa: CASGEGNPGNTIYF
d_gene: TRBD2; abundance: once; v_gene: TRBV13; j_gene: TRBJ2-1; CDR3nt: TGTGCCAGCACGCGCAGTCCCGGGTTTTTGGGGGGGAAATCAATAATGTACAATGAGCAGTTCTTC; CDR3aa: CASTRSPGFLGGKSIMYNEQFF
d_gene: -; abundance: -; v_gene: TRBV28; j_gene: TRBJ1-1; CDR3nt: TGTGCCAGCAGTCACCGGAGGGGGACAAGGCGTGTTGAAGCTTTCTTT; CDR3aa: CASSHRRGTRRVEAFF